This T cell receptor beta chain was captured in a study of shared clonotypes between healthy human individuals. Overall study: Donors had three CD4 naive, three CD4 memory, two CD8 naive and one CD8 memory plate apiece. Overall study results and limits: Naive subsets tended to show greater estimated richness than memory subsets. In a handful of donors, around 5% of naive CD4 clonotypes appeared in common.

Naive CD8 cells lacked CD45RO, underwent positive selection for CCR7 and left out terminally differentiated effector memory CD45RA+ cells. All the donors were Caucasian adults who lived in Nashville, Tennessee. The data were produced by immunoSEQ multiplex PCR, yet TCRdb's version contains in-frame clones alone and is incomplete. The sample yields millions of clones, about 95% seen once. For this clone: What it binds is not known.

The CDR3 runs to 15 residues. V gave up 5 bases and J gave up 2 bases; unmatched junction bases: 5. CDR1 is MNHEY, CDR2 SVGAGI, per germline. The chain couples TRBV6-5 to TRBJ2-1; 8 nucleotides align to TRBD2. The sample was naive CD8+ T cells sorted from blood. The source of this sequence is a man between 18 and 29 years old in good health. The CDR3 sequence: CASSTGTSPYNEQFF. In nucleotides, the CDR3 is TGTGCCAGCAGTACCGGGACTAGTCCCTACAATGAGCAGTTCTTC.